The T cell receptor (beta chain) under discussion was sequenced for a study of blood T cells in healthy people across ages. There were healthy Caucasian individuals from Russia, aged roughly 6 to 100, serving as donors. Alongside a J-beta primer mix, a sample-barcoded 5' primer served in a second PCR lasting about 7 to 11 cycles. All samples gave at least 2.5 million CDR3-containing paired-end reads. Each CDR3 protein gets one entry after TCRdb re-called the 5' RACE reads with MiXCR. Of about 640,000 distinct CDR3 sequences in the sample, 58% were seen once. V was pared by 7 bases and J by 4 bases, with 29 bases between. This CDR3 comprises 18 residues. In germline, CDR1 is SGHNT, CDR2 YYREEE (reference sequence).

The chain couples TRBV5-4 to TRBJ1-2, with D possibly being TRBD1 (5 bases). This clonotype originated in a man aged 55-75 years in good health. Sequenced: blood. As DNA, the CDR3 is TGTGCCAGCGCCTCTCCGTTAGGGGCGACGGCGGCTCCCTATGGCTACACCTTC. Translating gives CASASPLGATAAPYGYTF.